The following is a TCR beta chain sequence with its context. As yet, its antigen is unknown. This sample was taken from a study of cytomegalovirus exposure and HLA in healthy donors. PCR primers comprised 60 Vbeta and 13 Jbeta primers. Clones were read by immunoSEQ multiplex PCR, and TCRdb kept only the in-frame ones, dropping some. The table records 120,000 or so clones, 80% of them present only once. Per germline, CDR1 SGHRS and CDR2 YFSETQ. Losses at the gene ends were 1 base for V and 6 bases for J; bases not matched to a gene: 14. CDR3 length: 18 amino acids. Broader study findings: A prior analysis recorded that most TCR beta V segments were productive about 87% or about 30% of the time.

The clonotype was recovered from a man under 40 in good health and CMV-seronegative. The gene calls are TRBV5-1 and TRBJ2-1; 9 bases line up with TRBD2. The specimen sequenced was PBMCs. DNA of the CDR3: TGCGCCAGCAGCTTGTTTCTTCGGGGCGGGAGGGCCGTCAATGAGCAGTTCTTC. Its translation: CASSLFLRGGRAVNEQFF. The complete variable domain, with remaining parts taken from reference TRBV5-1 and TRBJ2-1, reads KAGVTQTPRYLIKTRGQQVTLSCSPISGHRSVSWYQQTPGQGLQFLFEYFSETQRNKGNFPGRFSGRQFSNSRSEMNVSTLELGDSALYLCASSLFLRGGRAVNEQFFGPGTRLTVL.